Each of the 25 T cell receptor beta chains below was sequenced from the same sample in a study of T cell responses to AZD1222 COVID-19 vaccine. Repertoires were generated with immunoSEQ multiplex PCR, while TCRdb's copy carries only in-frame clones and drops some. The data contain fewer than 70,000 clones, 85% to 90% of them seen just once; the ten biggest clones take up approximately 6.1%. This sample comprised peripheral blood, obtained 28 days after the second AZD1222 dose. These receptors were obtained from an adult who received the AZD1222 COVID-19 vaccine.

The rearrangement joins TRBV18 to TRBJ2-2, with 7 bases that match TRBD2. CDR1 is KGHSH, CDR2 LQKENI, per germline. The CDR3 consists of 16 residues. With V trimmed by 3 bases and J by 1 base, 5 bases remained unmatched. The CDR3 DNA sequence: TGTGCCAGCTCACCGATCGAGCGGGGGAACACCGGGGAGCTGTTTTTT. Its translation: CASSPIERGNTGELFF.

CDR3 DNA: TGTGCCAGCGTACGGGGCTTTAGCAATCAGCCCCAGCATTTT. Residues: CASVRGFSNQPQHF. This chain links TRBV6-5 with TRBJ1-5, with D tentatively TRBD1 (5 bases). Trimming left V 8 bases short and J 0 bases short, with 11 bases between. The CDR3 sequence is 14 residues long. CDR1 and CDR2 from the germline V gene are MNHEY and SVGAGI.

This rearrangement joins TRBV14 to TRBJ2-5, with 7 bases lining up with TRBD1. Germline assignment: CDR1 SGHDN and CDR2 FVKESK. J was trimmed by 3 bases and V by 1 base; bases with no gene match: 5. The CDR3 is 15 amino acids. CDR3 residues: CASSQVHRGEETQYF. As DNA, the CDR3 is TGTGCCAGCAGCCAAGTACACAGGGGAGAAGAGACCCAGTACTTC.

In this sample, this clone turned up once. The chain recombines TRBV2 with TRBJ2-1; a weak D match, TRBD2 (6 bases). The V and J ends lost 6 bases and 0 bases respectively, with 12 bases between them. Germline assignment: CDR1 SNHLY and CDR2 FYNNEI. The CDR3 loop spans 15 amino acids. The DNA for the CDR3 is TGTGCCAGCAGAGGCCGCGGGGTCTCCTACAATGAGCAGTTCTTC. Its translation: CASRGRGVSYNEQFF.

This chain links TRBV2 with TRBJ2-1; D possibly corresponds to TRBD2 (6 bases). The germline CDR1 and CDR2 sequences are SNHLY and FYNNEI. This CDR3 spans 16 amino acids. The V end lost 3 bases, the J end lost 2 bases, and 14 bases lay between the germline ends. CDR3 in amino acids: CASSERAGRTYNEQFF. CDR3 nucleotide sequence: TGTGCCAGCAGTGAGAGAGCGGGTAGGACCTACAATGAGCAGTTCTTC.

This clone came up once. The chain combines TRBV19 with TRBJ2-3; D perhaps matches TRBD1 (6 bases). The CDR3 is 15 amino acids. Trimming shortened V by 6 bases and J by 1 base, and 14 bases separated the two germline ends. CDR1 and CDR2 from the germline V gene are LNHDA and SQIVND (reference sequence). The CDR3 loop reads CASRDRLAGTDTQYF. In nucleotides, the CDR3 is TGTGCCAGTAGAGACAGGTTGGCGGGCACAGATACGCAGTATTTT.

This chain uses TRBV6-6 with TRBJ1-2, with D tentatively TRBD1 (5 bases). Germline CDR1 and CDR2: MNHNY and SVGAGI (reference sequence). V was cut by 6 bases and J by 2 bases, with 13 bases left in between. The CDR3 sequence is 14 residues long. DNA for the CDR3: TGTGCCAGCAGACTCCACAGGCGGAACTATGGCTACACCTTC. This translates into CASRLHRRNYGYTF.

The V gene is TRBV18, the J gene TRBJ2-3; D may be TRBD1 (7 bases). This CDR3 is 15 amino acids long. The germline CDR1 and CDR2 sequences are KGHSH and LQKENI. Trimming stripped 1 base from V and 4 bases from J, with 12 bases between. CDR3 sequence: CASSPLQGGADTQYF. As DNA, the CDR3 is TGTGCCAGCTCACCACTGCAGGGGGGAGCAGATACGCAGTATTTT.

A single count supports this clone. The chain links TRBV7-8 to TRBJ1-6; D is undetermined. With 5 bases removed from V and 0 bases from J, the gap between germline ends came to 17 bases. The CDR3 has 18 residues. Germline-derived CDR1 and CDR2 are SGHVS and FQNEAQ. The CDR3 nucleotides read TGTGCCAGCAGCCCAGAGGCGGTTAGGAGCTCCTATAATTCACCCCTCCACTTT. Protein: CASSPEAVRSSYNSPLHF.

This clone was detected only a few times. The chain combines TRBV10-3 with TRBJ2-4; D is possibly TRBD1 (6 bases). Germline CDR1 and CDR2: ENHRY and SYGVKD. This CDR3 region has 16 residues. Deletions cut 4 bases from V and 0 bases from J, with 13 bases between. CDR3 amino acids: CAISGGQRLAKNIQYF. CDR3 coding DNA: TGTGCCATCAGTGGGGGGCAGCGTCTAGCCAAAAACATTCAGTACTTC.

The chain employs TRBV7-6 and TRBJ2-3; 8 bases are shared with TRBD1. Trimming removed 3 bases from V and 2 bases from J; junction bases left unmatched: 4. Germline V CDR1 and CDR2: SGHVS, FNYEAQ. The CDR3 contains 15 residues. CDR3 bases: TGTGCCAGCAGCTTTGGACAGGGAATCACAGATACGCAGTATTTT. Its translation: CASSFGQGITDTQYF.

This chain uses TRBV18 with TRBJ1-2; 7 bases line up with TRBD1. J was trimmed by 5 bases and V by 2 bases; bases with no gene match: 5. The CDR3 loop spans 14 amino acids. The germline V gene encodes CDR1 KGHSH and CDR2 LQKENI. The CDR3 sequence: CASSPETGRYGYTF. In DNA, the CDR3 is TGTGCCAGCTCACCAGAGACAGGGCGGTATGGCTACACCTTC.

CDR3 region: CASSQDRKRSSYNEQFF. The CDR3 DNA reads TGTGCCAGCAGCCAAGATCGGAAGCGGAGCTCCTACAATGAGCAGTTCTTC. The rearrangement links TRBV3-1 (or the pseudogene TRBV3-2) to TRBJ2-1; tentative D call: TRBD2 (5 bases). This CDR3 spans 17 amino acids. In germline, CDR1 is LGHDT, CDR2 YNNKEL (reference sequence). Trimming cost V 0 bases and J 0 bases, with 12 bases left between them.

This clone has just one count. The J gene is TRBJ2-7, the V gene TRBV2, with 10 bases lining up with TRBD1. V trimming: 6 bases; J trimming: 2 bases; junction bases outside the gene matches: 10. The CDR3 consists of 16 residues. CDR1 and CDR2 from the germline V gene are SNHLY and FYNNEI. CDR3: CASRKRPGQGTYEQYF. CDR3 DNA: TGTGCCAGCAGGAAAAGACCGGGACAGGGGACCTACGAGCAGTACTTC.

The V gene is TRBV9, the J gene TRBJ1-2; D remains unclear. Germline assignment: CDR1 SGDLS and CDR2 YYNGEE. The CDR3 totals 12 residues. Between the trimmed V and J ends, which lost 3 bases and 2 bases, there was a span of 5 bases. The CDR3 here is CASSADNYGYTF. CDR3 nucleotides: TGTGCCAGCAGCGCCGACAACTATGGCTACACCTTC.

The chain recombines TRBV4-3 with TRBJ2-1, with D perhaps TRBD2 (6 bases). This CDR3 comprises 14 residues. V gave up 0 bases and J gave up 5 bases, with 8 bases separating them. The germline gives CDR1 LGHNA, CDR2 YSLEER. DNA for the CDR3: TGCGCCAGCAGCCAAGAGGGCGGGGACAATGAGCAGTTCTTC. Protein product: CASSQEGGDNEQFF.

The V call is TRBV30, the J call TRBJ1-2, with 8 bases identical to TRBD1. The trim removed 2 bases at V and 6 bases at J, leaving 14 bases unmatched. The germline V gene encodes CDR1 GTSNPN and CDR2 SVGIG (reference sequence). This CDR3 region has 16 residues. CDR3 sequence reads: CAWSSPGQGANNGYTF. As DNA, the CDR3 is TGTGCCTGGAGTTCACCCGGGCAGGGGGCGAACAATGGCTACACCTTC. Full variable domain (missing parts from reference TRBV30 and TRBJ1-2): SQTIHQWPATLVQPVGSPLSLECTVEGTSNPNLYWYRQAAGRGLQLLFYSVGIGQISSEVPQNLSASRPQDRQFILSSKKLLLSDSGFYLCAWSSPGQGANNGYTFGSGTRLTVV.

The genes are TRBV6-7 and TRBJ2-7; 8 bases are shared with TRBD1. TRBV6-7 is sorted into the ORF group, with uncertain function. The CDR3 extends over 14 amino acids. The V and J ends lost 8 bases and 3 bases, in that order; junction bases with no gene match: 9. CDR3: CASQGQGVFYEQYF. As DNA, the CDR3 is TGTGCCAGCCAAGGACAGGGTGTCTTCTACGAGCAGTACTTC.

This sequence joins TRBV5-1 and TRBJ2-7; 8 bases agree with TRBD2. The germline CDR1 and CDR2 sequences are SGHRS and YFSETQ. The V segment lost 1 base and the J segment 2 bases; nucleotides outside the gene matches: 8. CDR3 length: 16 amino acids. CDR3 nucleotides: TGCGCCAGCAGCTTGTCCCGGGGGGGACCAACCTACGAGCAGTACTTC. This gives the protein CASSLSRGGPTYEQYF.

The chain joins TRBV5-1 to TRBJ2-7; TRBD1 matches 7 bases. V lost 3 bases to trimming and J lost 1 base; unmatched junction nucleotides: 7. CDR1 is SGHRS and CDR2 is YFSETQ in the germline V gene. The CDR3 is 15 amino acids. The CDR3 DNA sequence: TGCGCCAGCAGCTCTCTCAGGGGGACGTCCTACGAGCAGTACTTC. It specifies CASSSLRGTSYEQYF.

The chain combines TRBV5-5 with TRBJ1-5; possible D gene TRBD1, 6 bases. The length of the CDR3 is 16 residues. From germline, CDR1 is SGHKS and CDR2 YYEKEE (reference sequence). V was cut by 0 bases and J by 5 bases, with 15 bases left in between. CDR3 region: CASSLAGADSYQPQHF. In nucleotides, the CDR3 is TGTGCCAGCAGCTTGGCGGGGGCAGACAGTTATCAGCCCCAGCATTTT.

The CDR3 DNA follows: TGTGCCAGCAGCTTTACAGGGCTACTTGCAACTAATGAAAAACTGTTTTTT. Translated: CASSFTGLLATNEKLFF. J is TRBJ1-4 and V is TRBV5-4; weak D call: TRBD1 (6 bases). Germline CDR1 reads SGHNT; CDR2 reads YYREEE (reference sequence). CDR3 length: 17 residues. Trimming took 2 bases from V and 0 from J, leaving 14 bases between them.

This clone occurred a few times. The chain has TRBV6-1 and TRBJ1-6; D is ambiguous. The CDR3 contains 18 residues. V was clipped by 0 bases and J by 1 base, with 13 bases between them. CDR1 MNHNS and CDR2 SASEGT come from the germline V gene. CDR3 sequence (DNA): TGTGCCAGCAGTGAAGCACCTGAAGCCAGGTCCTATAATTCACCCCTCCACTTT. As protein: CASSEAPEARSYNSPLHF.

The genes are TRBV19 and TRBJ2-1; 9 nucleotides align to TRBD2. Unmatched junction bases numbered 6, after V lost 7 bases and J lost 8 bases. The CDR3 contains 13 residues. CDR1 is LNHDA, CDR2 SQIVND, per germline (reference sequence). The CDR3 is CASNAAGGYEQFF. Here the CDR3 DNA reads TGTGCCAGTAATGCAGCGGGAGGATATGAGCAGTTCTTC.

The chain is built from TRBV5-1 and TRBJ2-7, with TRBD2 identical over 7 bases. Germline values: CDR1 SGHRS, CDR2 YFSETQ. The CDR3 sequence is 13 residues long. Trimming at V came to 0 bases and at J to 7 bases, leaving 4 bases not matched to a gene. The CDR3 protein is CASSLVSGGEQYF. The CDR3 nucleotides read TGCGCCAGCAGCTTGGTCTCGGGGGGAGAGCAGTACTTC.